A selection of T cell receptor beta chains follows, all from one sample in a study of Graves' ophthalmopathy and Graves' hyperthyroidism. TCRdb processed the multiplex PCR reads anew with MiXCR; each CDR3 protein has one entry. The sample carries around 660,000 distinct CDR3 sequences, just over 40% recorded once. Sequenced sample: peripheral blood. The receptors were sampled from an adult man with Graves' ophthalmopathy. Each CDR3 is given with its conserved first and last residue. D genes are given only for firm matches. Clone size is given for some rows only: seen once, a few or many times, or a class if the clone is expanded.

D gene: TRBD1
clone size: many
CDR3 length: 14
V gene: TRBV25-1
J gene: TRBJ1-2
CDR3 protein: CASEGQSVLDGYTF
CDR3 DNA: TGTGCCAGCGAGGGACAGTCTGTTTTAGATGGCTACACCTTC

D gene: TRBD2
clone size: many
CDR3 length: 16
V gene: TRBV19
J gene: TRBJ2-7
CDR3 protein: CASSPRLAGDSYEQYF
CDR3 DNA: TGTGCCAGTAGCCCCCGACTAGCGGGAGATTCGTACGAGCAGTACTTC

D gene: .
clone size: .
CDR3 length: 15
V gene: TRBV18
J gene: TRBJ1-4
CDR3 protein: CASSLQQATNEKLFF
CDR3 DNA: TGTGCCAGCTCACTACAGCAAGCAACTAATGAAAAACTGTTTTTT

D gene: .
clone size: once
CDR3 length: 10
V gene: TRBV9
J gene: TRBJ2-5
CDR3 protein: CASAGEILFF
CDR3 DNA: TGTGCCAGCGCTGGAGAGATCCTGTTCTTC

D gene: TRBD1
clone size: .
CDR3 length: 12
V gene: TRBV29-1
J gene: TRBJ2-7
CDR3 protein: CSEGTGPYEQYF
CDR3 DNA: TGCAGTGAGGGGACAGGGCCCTACGAGCAGTACTTC

D gene: .
clone size: many
CDR3 length: 15
V gene: TRBV19
J gene: TRBJ1-1
CDR3 protein: CASTPWDNLNTEAFF
CDR3 DNA: TGTGCCAGTACCCCCTGGGACAATCTGAACACTGAAGCTTTCTTT

D gene: .
clone size: many
CDR3 length: 12
V gene: TRBV7-9
J gene: TRBJ2-2
CDR3 protein: CASILDTGELFF
CDR3 DNA: TGTGCCAGCATCCTAGATACCGGGGAGCTGTTTTTT

D gene: TRBD1
clone size: .
CDR3 length: 11
V gene: TRBV10-3
J gene: TRBJ2-5
CDR3 protein: CAISEPGGQYF
CDR3 DNA: TGTGCCATCAGTGAGCCAGGGGGCCAGTACTTC

D gene: TRBD2
clone size: .
CDR3 length: 18
V gene: TRBV25-1
J gene: TRBJ2-3
CDR3 protein: CASSLRTSGTMSTDTQYF
CDR3 DNA: TGTGCCAGCAGCTTGCGGACTAGCGGGACGATGAGCACAGATACGCAGTATTTT

D gene: .
clone size: .
CDR3 length: 15
V gene: TRBV4-3
J gene: TRBJ1-6
CDR3 protein: CASSLGQDHNSPLHF
CDR3 DNA: TGCGCCAGCAGCCTAGGGCAGGACCATAATTCACCCCTCCACTTT

D gene: TRBD1
clone size: few
CDR3 length: 19
V gene: TRBV20-1
J gene: TRBJ1-5
CDR3 protein: CSAYRTGGAISGSNQPQHF
CDR3 DNA: TGCAGTGCATACCGGACAGGGGGCGCGATTAGTGGTAGCAATCAGCCCCAGCATTTT

D gene: TRBD2
clone size: many
CDR3 length: 15
V gene: TRBV29-1
J gene: TRBJ2-7
CDR3 protein: CSVEGLAGQAYEQYF
CDR3 DNA: TGCAGCGTTGAGGGGCTAGCGGGACAAGCCTACGAGCAGTACTTC

D gene: .
clone size: .
CDR3 length: 13
V gene: TRBV11-2
J gene: TRBJ2-6
CDR3 protein: CASSFQGANVLTF
CDR3 DNA: TGTGCCAGCAGCTTTCAAGGGGCCAACGTCCTGACTTTC

D gene: .
clone size: few
CDR3 length: 14
V gene: TRBV5-6
J gene: TRBJ2-5
CDR3 protein: CASSILRGQETQYF
CDR3 DNA: TGTGCCAGCAGCATTCTGCGGGGACAAGAGACCCAGTACTTC

D gene: .
clone size: .
CDR3 length: 16
V gene: TRBV10-3
J gene: TRBJ2-7
CDR3 protein: CAISDISPGTSYEQYF
CDR3 DNA: TGTGCCATCAGTGATATATCACCCGGGACCAGCTACGAGCAGTACTTC

D gene: TRBD1
clone size: .
CDR3 length: 12
V gene: TRBV7-2
J gene: TRBJ1-1
CDR3 protein: CASSYLRQGSFF
CDR3 DNA: TGTGCCAGCAGCTACCTACGACAGGGTTCATTCTTT

D gene: .
clone size: many
CDR3 length: 13
V gene: TRBV19
J gene: TRBJ2-7
CDR3 protein: CASSDQGYYEQYF
CDR3 DNA: TGTGCCAGTAGTGACCAGGGCTACTACGAGCAGTACTTC

D gene: .
clone size: many
CDR3 length: 14
V gene: TRBV19
J gene: TRBJ1-4
CDR3 protein: CASSTGRSREKLFF
CDR3 DNA: TGTGCCAGTAGTACGGGACGTTCTCGAGAAAAACTGTTTTTT

D gene: .
clone size: .
CDR3 length: 15
V gene: TRBV19
J gene: TRBJ1-5
CDR3 protein: CASSIGGADNQPQHF
CDR3 DNA: TGTGCCAGTAGTATCGGGGGGGCTGACAATCAGCCCCAGCATTTT

D gene: TRBD2
clone size: .
CDR3 length: 14
V gene: TRBV24-1
J gene: TRBJ2-1
CDR3 protein: CATQGTSGSREQFF
CDR3 DNA: TGTGCCACCCAGGGGACTAGCGGGAGTCGCGAGCAGTTCTTC

D gene: .
clone size: .
CDR3 length: 12
V gene: TRBV7-3
J gene: TRBJ2-7
CDR3 protein: CASRPPSGLRYF
CDR3 DNA: TGTGCCAGCAGACCACCCAGTGGGTTACGGTACTTC

D gene: TRBD2
clone size: .
CDR3 length: 19
V gene: TRBV12-3/TRBV12-4
J gene: TRBJ2-5
CDR3 protein: CASRTSVTAGLAFGETQYF
CDR3 DNA: TGTGCCAGTAGGACTAGCGTTACGGCCGGTTTGGCCTTCGGCGAGACCCAGTACTTC

D gene: TRBD1
clone size: few
CDR3 length: 14
V gene: TRBV6-1
J gene: TRBJ2-7
CDR3 protein: CASTGGTGSNEQYF
CDR3 DNA: TGTGCCAGCACAGGAGGGACAGGGTCAAACGAGCAGTACTTC

D gene: .
clone size: .
CDR3 length: 14
V gene: TRBV2
J gene: TRBJ1-3
CDR3 protein: CASSSRTVPNTIYF
CDR3 DNA: TGTGCCAGCAGTAGCCGGACAGTTCCAAACACCATATATTTT

D gene: .
clone size: many
CDR3 length: 14
V gene: TRBV7-9
J gene: TRBJ1-6
CDR3 protein: CASSQRQVSSPLHF
CDR3 DNA: TGTGCCAGCAGCCAGCGACAGGTCTCGTCACCCCTCCACTTT

D gene: TRBD1
clone size: .
CDR3 length: 17
V gene: TRBV25-1
J gene: TRBJ2-3
CDR3 protein: CASSVRRQGLNTDTQYF
CDR3 DNA: TGTGCCAGCAGTGTAAGAAGACAGGGATTAAACACAGATACGCAGTATTTT

D gene: .
clone size: once
CDR3 length: 17
V gene: TRBV10-3
J gene: TRBJ1-2
CDR3 protein: CASSYSRVGWGFYGYAF
CDR3 DNA: TGTGCCAGCAGTTACTCGAGAGTAGGATGGGGATTCTATGGCTACGCCTTC

D gene: .
clone size: .
CDR3 length: 13
V gene: TRBV24-1
J gene: TRBJ2-3
CDR3 protein: CATSDFAGNTQYF
CDR3 DNA: TGTGCCACCAGTGATTTTGCCGGAAATACGCAGTATTTT

D gene: .
clone size: many
CDR3 length: 12
V gene: TRBV7-9
J gene: TRBJ1-4
CDR3 protein: CASSLNPEKLFF
CDR3 DNA: TGTGCCAGCAGCTTAAATCCGGAAAAACTGTTTTTT

D gene: TRBD1
clone size: .
CDR3 length: 12
V gene: TRBV29-1
J gene: TRBJ1-2
CDR3 protein: CSQYRGQSGYTF
CDR3 DNA: TGCAGCCAATACAGGGGGCAGAGTGGCTACACCTTC

D gene: TRBD2
clone size: .
CDR3 length: 15
V gene: TRBV24-1
J gene: TRBJ2-5
CDR3 protein: CATSDPTSGEETQYF
CDR3 DNA: TGTGCCACCAGTGACCCGACTAGCGGGGAGGAGACCCAGTACTTC

D gene: .
clone size: many
CDR3 length: 14
V gene: TRBV12-3/TRBV12-4
J gene: TRBJ1-4
CDR3 protein: CASSLKGLGEKLFF
CDR3 DNA: TGTGCCAGCAGTTTGAAGGGGCTCGGTGAAAAACTGTTTTTT

D gene: .
clone size: few
CDR3 length: 11
V gene: TRBV12-3/TRBV12-4
J gene: TRBJ1-1
CDR3 protein: CASSRRDEAFF
CDR3 DNA: TGTGCCAGCAGCCGACGGGATGAAGCTTTCTTT

D gene: .
clone size: many
CDR3 length: 15
V gene: TRBV29-1
J gene: TRBJ2-7
CDR3 protein: CSALREVRGIYEQYF
CDR3 DNA: TGCAGCGCACTAAGGGAGGTCAGGGGGATATACGAGCAGTACTTC

D gene: .
clone size: few
CDR3 length: 17
V gene: TRBV6-5
J gene: TRBJ1-6
CDR3 protein: CASSPGPLRVRHSPLHF
CDR3 DNA: TGTGCCAGCAGTCCCGGCCCGCTTAGGGTACGGCATTCACCCCTCCACTTT

D gene: .
clone size: .
CDR3 length: 11
V gene: TRBV20-1
J gene: TRBJ2-2
CDR3 protein: CSARSSGELFF
CDR3 DNA: TGCAGTGCTAGGTCCAGCGGGGAGCTGTTTTTT

D gene: .
clone size: many
CDR3 length: 15
V gene: TRBV5-8
J gene: TRBJ2-5
CDR3 protein: CASSAPGGLRETQYF
CDR3 DNA: TGTGCCAGCAGCGCCCCAGGTGGGCTACGCGAGACCCAGTACTTC

D gene: .
clone size: .
CDR3 length: 12
V gene: TRBV10-3
J gene: TRBJ1-6
CDR3 protein: CATGVAAAPLHF
CDR3 DNA: TGTGCCACTGGGGTAGCAGCCGCACCCCTCCACTTT

D gene: .
clone size: many
CDR3 length: 14
V gene: TRBV5-1
J gene: TRBJ2-7
CDR3 protein: CASSLSGDHYEQYF
CDR3 DNA: TGCGCCAGCAGCCTATCTGGGGACCACTACGAGCAGTACTTC

D gene: .
clone size: .
CDR3 length: 16
V gene: TRBV11-2
J gene: TRBJ1-6
CDR3 protein: CASSLLRAGEGSPLHF
CDR3 DNA: TGTGCCAGCAGCCTCCTCCGGGCCGGGGAGGGATCACCCCTCCACTTT

D gene: .
clone size: many
CDR3 length: 15
V gene: TRBV7-6
J gene: TRBJ1-6
CDR3 protein: CASSLSPGSASPLHF
CDR3 DNA: TGTGCCAGCAGCTTATCCCCAGGGTCAGCTTCACCCCTCCACTTT

D gene: TRBD2
clone size: many
CDR3 length: 15
V gene: TRBV2
J gene: TRBJ2-7
CDR3 protein: CASSPHSGSVDEQYF
CDR3 DNA: TGTGCCAGCAGTCCCCATAGCGGGAGCGTTGACGAGCAGTACTTC

D gene: .
clone size: many
CDR3 length: 15
V gene: TRBV7-6
J gene: TRBJ1-3
CDR3 protein: CASSSRTDLGDTIYF
CDR3 DNA: TGTGCCAGCAGCTCCAGGACAGATTTGGGGGACACCATATATTTT

D gene: TRBD1
clone size: .
CDR3 length: 14
V gene: TRBV7-3
J gene: TRBJ2-1
CDR3 protein: CASSGQGAGGEQFF
CDR3 DNA: TGTGCCAGCAGCGGACAGGGGGCCGGCGGGGAGCAGTTCTTC

D gene: TRBD1
clone size: many
CDR3 length: 14
V gene: TRBV7-8
J gene: TRBJ1-5
CDR3 protein: CASSGDSTNQPQHF
CDR3 DNA: TGTGCCAGCAGCGGGGACAGCACTAATCAGCCCCAGCATTTT